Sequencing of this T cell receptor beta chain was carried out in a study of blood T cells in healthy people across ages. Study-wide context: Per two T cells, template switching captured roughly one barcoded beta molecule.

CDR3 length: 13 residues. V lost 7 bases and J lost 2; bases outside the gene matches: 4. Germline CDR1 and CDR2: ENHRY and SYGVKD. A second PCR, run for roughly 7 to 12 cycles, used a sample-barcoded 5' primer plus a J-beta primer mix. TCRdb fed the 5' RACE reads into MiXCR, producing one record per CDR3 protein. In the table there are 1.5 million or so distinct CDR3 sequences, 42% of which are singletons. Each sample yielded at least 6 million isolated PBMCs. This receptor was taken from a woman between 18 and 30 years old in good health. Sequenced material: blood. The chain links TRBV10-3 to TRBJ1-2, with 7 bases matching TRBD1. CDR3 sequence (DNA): TGTGCCATCAACACAGGGGTAAACTATGGCTACACCTTC. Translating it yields CAINTGVNYGYTF.